The entry below describes one TCR beta chain. The target antigen is unknown. This entry belongs to a study of shared clonotypes between healthy human individuals. As for the study in general: A couple of women and a few men aged 18 to 49 served as donors.

Study-level findings and limits: Approximately 5.3% was the fraction of naive CD4 clonotypes found shared across a handful of donors.

Germline CDR1 MNHNY, CDR2 SVGAGI (reference sequence). V was trimmed by 5 bases and J by 3 bases, leaving 8 bases between them. The CDR3 runs to 12 residues. The DNA input per sorted-subset replicate PCR was roughly 0.2 ug, corresponding to 32,000 or so T cell genomes. The protocol was immunoSEQ multiplex PCR, while the TCRdb copy is restricted to in-frame clones and leaves out a portion. The sample includes fewer than 1.8 million clones, 97% to 99% seen only once; the top ten take roughly 0.36%. Partitioning of CD4+ cells yielded a CD45RA+ naive subset and a CD45RA-negative memory subset. The clonotype comes from a man aged 30 to 45 in good health. Sample: naive CD4+ T cells sorted from blood. As for subset: CD45RA+ positively selected. The rearrangement joins TRBV6-6 to TRBJ2-7, with no clear D. This CDR3 is CASSMGNYEQYF. CDR3 in DNA: TGTGCCAGCAGTATGGGAAACTACGAGCAGTACTTC.